Detailed here is one T cell receptor beta chain. Clones were sequenced by immunoSEQ multiplex PCR, and TCRdb holds only the in-frame ones, with some missing. The sample yields tens of thousands of clones, roughly 93% seen once. The data were obtained in a study of blood T cell repertoires in COVID-19. Study-wide context: Sample material is recorded as cDNA or gDNA derived from T cells, B-cell-depleted T cells, or PBMCs.

The origin of this receptor is a human donor in a cohort sampled during active COVID-19. The sample taken for sequencing was peripheral blood.

In DNA, the CDR3 is TGTGCCAGCAGTACCAGGGGCGGCCCCCACTATGGCTACACCTTC. Encoded protein: CASSTRGGPHYGYTF. The chain recombines TRBV28 with TRBJ1-2; D might be TRBD1 (6 bases). V lost 5 bases and J lost 3, with 16 bases in between. The germline V gene encodes CDR1 MDHEN and CDR2 SYDVKM. This CDR3 has 15 residues.